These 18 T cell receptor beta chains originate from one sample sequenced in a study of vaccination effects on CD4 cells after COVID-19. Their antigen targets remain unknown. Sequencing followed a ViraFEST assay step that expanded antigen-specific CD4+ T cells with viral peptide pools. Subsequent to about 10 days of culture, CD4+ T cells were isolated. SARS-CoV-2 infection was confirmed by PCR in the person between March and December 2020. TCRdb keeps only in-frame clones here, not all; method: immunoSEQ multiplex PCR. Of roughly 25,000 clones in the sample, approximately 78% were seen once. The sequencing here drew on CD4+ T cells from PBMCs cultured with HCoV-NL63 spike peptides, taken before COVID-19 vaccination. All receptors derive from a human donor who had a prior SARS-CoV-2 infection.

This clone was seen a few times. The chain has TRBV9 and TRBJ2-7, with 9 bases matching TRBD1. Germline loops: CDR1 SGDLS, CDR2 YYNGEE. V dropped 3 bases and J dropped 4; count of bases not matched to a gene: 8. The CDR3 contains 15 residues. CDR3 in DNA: TGTGCCAGCAGCGCCGGGACAGGGTGGCAGTACGAGCAGTACTTC. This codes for CASSAGTGWQYEQYF. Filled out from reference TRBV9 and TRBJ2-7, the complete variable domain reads DSGVTQTPKHLITATGQRVTLRCSPRSGDLSVYWYQQSLDQGLQFLIQYYNGEERAKGNILERFSAQQFPDLHSELNLSSLELGDSALYFCASSAGTGWQYEQYFGPGTRLTVT.

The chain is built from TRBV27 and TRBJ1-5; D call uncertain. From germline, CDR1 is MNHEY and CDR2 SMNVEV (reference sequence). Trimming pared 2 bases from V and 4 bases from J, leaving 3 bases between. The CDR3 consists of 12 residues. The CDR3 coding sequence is TGTGCCAGCAGTTTACTTAATCAGCCCCAGCATTTT. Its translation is CASSLLNQPQHF.

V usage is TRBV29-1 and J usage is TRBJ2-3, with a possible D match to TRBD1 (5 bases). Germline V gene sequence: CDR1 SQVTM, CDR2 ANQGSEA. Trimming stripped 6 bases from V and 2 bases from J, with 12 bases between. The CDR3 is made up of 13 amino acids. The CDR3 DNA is TGCAGCGTGGCAGGGCGGACCACAGATACGCAGTATTTT. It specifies CSVAGRTTDTQYF.

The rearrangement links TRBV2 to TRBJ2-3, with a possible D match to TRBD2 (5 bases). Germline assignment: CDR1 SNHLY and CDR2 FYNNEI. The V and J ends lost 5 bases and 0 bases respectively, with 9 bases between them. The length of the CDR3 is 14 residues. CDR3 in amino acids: CASSHGGSTDTQYF. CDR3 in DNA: TGTGCCAGCAGTCACGGAGGTAGCACAGATACGCAGTATTTT.

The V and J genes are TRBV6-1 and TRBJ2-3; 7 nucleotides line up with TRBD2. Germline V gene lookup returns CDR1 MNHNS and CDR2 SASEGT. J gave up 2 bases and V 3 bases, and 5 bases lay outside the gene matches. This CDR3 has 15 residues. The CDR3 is CASSDHTSDTDTQYF. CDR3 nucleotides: TGTGCCAGCAGTGATCACACTAGCGACACAGATACGCAGTATTTT.

CDR3 sequence (DNA): TGTGCCAGCAGCCCGCGGAGGGCGAACACCGGGGAGCTGTTTTTT. Its protein is CASSPRRANTGELFF. The chain carries TRBV11-3 and TRBJ2-2; weak D call: TRBD2 (6 bases). The CDR3 has 15 residues. The germline V and J ends were trimmed by 5 bases and 0 bases, with 10 bases remaining between them. The V gene's germline CDR1 is SGHNT and CDR2 YENEEA. Full variable domain (remainder filled in from reference TRBV11-3 and TRBJ2-2): EAGVVQSPRYKIIEKKQPVAFWCNPISGHNTLYWYLQNLGQGPELLIRYENEEAVDDSQLPKDRFSAERLKGVDSTLKIQPAELGDSAVYLCASSPRRANTGELFFGEGSRLTVL.

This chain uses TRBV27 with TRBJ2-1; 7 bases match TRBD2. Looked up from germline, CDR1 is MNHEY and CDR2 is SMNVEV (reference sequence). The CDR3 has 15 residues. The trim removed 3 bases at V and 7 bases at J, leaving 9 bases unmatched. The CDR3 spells CASSFGTTRDNEQFF. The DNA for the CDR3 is TGTGCCAGCAGTTTTGGGACTACTCGGGATAATGAGCAGTTCTTC.

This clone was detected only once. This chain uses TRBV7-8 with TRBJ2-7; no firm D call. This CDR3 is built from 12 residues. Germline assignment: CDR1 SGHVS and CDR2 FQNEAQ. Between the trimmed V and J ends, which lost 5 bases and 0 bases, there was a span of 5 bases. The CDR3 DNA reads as TGTGCCAGCAGCCCAAGCTCCTACGAGCAGTACTTC. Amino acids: CASSPSSYEQYF.

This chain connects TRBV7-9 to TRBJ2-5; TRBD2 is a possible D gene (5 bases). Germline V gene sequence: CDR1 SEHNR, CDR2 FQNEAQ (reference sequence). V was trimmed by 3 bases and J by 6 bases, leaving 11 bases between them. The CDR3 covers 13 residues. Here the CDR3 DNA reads TGTGCCAGCAGCTTGTGGGGAGAAAAGACCCAGTACTTC. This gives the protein CASSLWGEKTQYF.

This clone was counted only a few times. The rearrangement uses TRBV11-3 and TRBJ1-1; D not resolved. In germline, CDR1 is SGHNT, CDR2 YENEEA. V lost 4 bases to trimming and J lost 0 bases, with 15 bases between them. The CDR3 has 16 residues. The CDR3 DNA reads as TGTGCCAGCAGCTCCGATAGCCTCGGGGTGAACACTGAAGCTTTCTTT. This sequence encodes CASSSDSLGVNTEAFF.

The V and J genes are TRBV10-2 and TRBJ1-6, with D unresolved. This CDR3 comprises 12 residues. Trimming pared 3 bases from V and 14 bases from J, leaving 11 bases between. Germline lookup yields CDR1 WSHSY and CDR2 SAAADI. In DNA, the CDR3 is TGCGCCAGCAGTGACCGTCACCGCACCCTCCACTTT. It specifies CASSDRHRTLHF.

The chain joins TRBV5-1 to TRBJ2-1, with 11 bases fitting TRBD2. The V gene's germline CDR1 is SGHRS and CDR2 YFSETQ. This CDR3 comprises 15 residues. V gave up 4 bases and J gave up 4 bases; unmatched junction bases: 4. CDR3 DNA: TGCGCCAGCAGCACCGGGACTAGCGGTTACAATGAGCAGTTCTTC. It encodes CASSTGTSGYNEQFF.

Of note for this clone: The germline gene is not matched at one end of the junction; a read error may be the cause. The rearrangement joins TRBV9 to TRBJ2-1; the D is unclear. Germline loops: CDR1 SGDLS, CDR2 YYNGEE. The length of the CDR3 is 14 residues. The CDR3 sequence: CASSVDGIYNVQFF. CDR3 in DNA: TGTGCCAGCAGCGTAGACGGTATCTACAATGTGCAGTTCTTC.

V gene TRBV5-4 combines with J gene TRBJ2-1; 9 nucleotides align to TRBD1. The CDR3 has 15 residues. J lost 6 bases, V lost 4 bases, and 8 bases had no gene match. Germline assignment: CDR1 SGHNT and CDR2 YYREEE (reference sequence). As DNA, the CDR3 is TGTGCCAGCAGCCACCGGGACAGGGCCCTCAATGAGCAGTTCTTC. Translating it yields CASSHRDRALNEQFF.

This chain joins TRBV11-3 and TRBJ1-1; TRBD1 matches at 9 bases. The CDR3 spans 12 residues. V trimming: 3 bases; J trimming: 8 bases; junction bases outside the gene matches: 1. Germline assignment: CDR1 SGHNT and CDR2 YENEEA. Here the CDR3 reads CASSLGQGEAFF. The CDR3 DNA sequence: TGTGCCAGCAGCTTGGGACAGGGAGAAGCTTTCTTT.

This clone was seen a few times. Written as DNA, the CDR3 is TGTGCCAGCAGCCCAAGGTTGGGCCTCTATGGCTACACCTTC. Its translation is CASSPRLGLYGYTF. The rearrangement uses TRBV6-6 and TRBJ1-2; D uncertain. Germline CDR1 reads MNHNY; CDR2 reads SVGAGI (reference sequence). The CDR3 consists of 14 residues. Trimming stripped 6 bases from V and 4 bases from J, with 15 bases between.

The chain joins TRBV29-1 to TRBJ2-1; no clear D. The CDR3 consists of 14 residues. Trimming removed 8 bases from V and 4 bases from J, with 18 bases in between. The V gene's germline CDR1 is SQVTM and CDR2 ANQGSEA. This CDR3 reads CSSRPSRLYNEQFF. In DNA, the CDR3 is TGCAGCTCCCGCCCGTCCCGATTATACAATGAGCAGTTCTTC.

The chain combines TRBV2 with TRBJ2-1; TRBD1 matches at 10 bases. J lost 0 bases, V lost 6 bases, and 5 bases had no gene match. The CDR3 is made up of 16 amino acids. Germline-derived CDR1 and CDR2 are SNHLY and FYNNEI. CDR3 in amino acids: CASRGTGEGSYNEQFF. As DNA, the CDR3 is TGTGCCAGCAGAGGGACAGGGGAGGGCTCCTACAATGAGCAGTTCTTC.